This T cell receptor beta chain came from a study of cytomegalovirus exposure and HLA in healthy donors. Notes on the study in general: A few chains linked to CMV were shown in vitro to be specific for CMV antigens. It was reportedly the case that the classifier diagnosed cytomegalovirus status with high specificity and sensitivity.

A word on this clone: Its antigen is as yet unknown.

TCRdb keeps only in-frame clones here, not all; method: immunoSEQ multiplex PCR. The table records roughly 86,000 clones, about 96% of them present only once. Sequenced material: PBMCs. This TCR was recovered from a man between 18 and 35 years old in good health and CMV-seropositive.

The CDR3 loop is CASSPGLFEGKYEQYF. The DNA for the CDR3 is TGCGCCAGCAGCCCAGGCTTGTTCGAGGGCAAGTACGAGCAGTACTTC. This chain links TRBV4-1 with TRBJ2-7; D perhaps matches TRBD2 (5 bases). The length of the CDR3 is 16 residues. Trimming removed 4 bases at V and 4 bases at J, with 20 bases between. The germline V gene has CDR1 MGHRA and CDR2 YSYEKL.